The rows below give T cell receptor beta chains drawn from one sample of a study of beta chain features in type 1 diabetes. Sequencing used immunoSEQ multiplex PCR; TCRdb keeps in-frame clones, though not all of them. The sample consists of 350,000 to 450,000 clones, 11% to 15% of them appearing once. The sequenced material came from naive CD4+ T cells from blood. All receptors come from a young man in good health. Both conserved end residues are part of each CDR3. A D gene is named only where the DNA matches it firmly. Size values are once, few and many counts, or a class for expanded clones, and some rows have none.

J,D,V,size,CDR3,DNA
TRBJ2-1,TRBD1,TRBV7-2,few,CASSSQTGGASSFEQFF,TGTGCCAGCAGCTCCCAGACAGGGGGCGCCAGTAGCTTTGAGCAGTTCTTC
TRBJ1-5,NA,TRBV30,NA,CAWSAYSAHEPQHF,TGTGCCTGGAGTGCATACAGCGCCCATGAGCCCCAGCATTTT
TRBJ2-4,TRBD1,TRBV30,many,CAWTSGTGKNIQYF,TGTGCCTGGACATCAGGGACAGGGAAAAACATTCAGTACTTC
TRBJ2-2,NA,TRBV7-9,NA,CASSGVLSTGELFF,TGTGCCAGCTCTGGGGTGTTGAGCACCGGGGAGCTGTTTTTT
TRBJ2-7,TRBD1,TRBV7-9,NA,CASSRYRDSNYEQYF,TGTGCCAGCAGCAGATACCGGGACAGTAACTACGAGCAGTACTTC
TRBJ1-4,TRBD1,TRBV30,NA,CAWRQTGATNEKLFF,TGTGCCTGGAGACAAACAGGGGCAACTAATGAAAAACTGTTTTTT
TRBJ2-3,NA,TRBV11-1,few,CASSSYRDTQYF,TGTGCCAGCAGCTCCTACAGGGATACGCAGTATTTT
TRBJ1-2,TRBD1,TRBV9,NA,CASSRGQGSGYTF,TGTGCCAGCAGTAGAGGACAGGGGTCTGGCTACACCTTC
TRBJ2-6,NA,TRBV18,few,CASSPPTGSRGYPGANVLTF,TGTGCCAGCTCACCACCGACGGGTAGTCGGGGATACCCAGGGGCCAACGTCCTGACTTTC
TRBJ2-3,TRBD2,TRBV29-1,few,CSVGPGTSGSGTDTQYF,TGCAGCGTTGGGCCCGGGACTAGCGGGAGCGGCACAGATACGCAGTATTTT
TRBJ1-2,NA,TRBV29-1,NA,CSTGGQVNGYTF,TGCAGCACCGGGGGGCAGGTGAACGGCTACACCTTC
TRBJ1-1,NA,TRBV5-1,NA,CASSLESGAYTEAFF,TGCGCCAGCAGCTTGGAATCCGGGGCGTACACTGAAGCTTTCTTT
TRBJ2-3,NA,TRBV4-3,few,CASSQVGPGGHTDTQYF,TGCGCCAGCAGCCAAGTAGGGCCCGGGGGCCATACAGATACGCAGTATTTT
TRBJ1-2,TRBD1,TRBV7-9,few,CASSRQGSDGYTF,TGTGCCAGCAGTCGACAGGGATCAGATGGCTACACCTTC
TRBJ2-7,NA,TRBV6-1,few,CASSVQGSTLETYEQYF,TGTGCCAGCAGTGTTCAGGGGTCAACTTTGGAAACCTACGAGCAGTACTTC
TRBJ2-3,NA,TRBV5-1,NA,CASSLGGTGTDTQYF,TGCGCCAGCAGCTTGGGCGGGACAGGCACAGATACGCAGTATTTT
TRBJ2-2,NA,TRBV30,NA,CAWSVLVGELFF,TGTGCCTGGAGTGTACTGGTCGGGGAGCTGTTTTTT
TRBJ1-3,NA,TRBV5-1,NA,CASSPDTGNTIYF,TGCGCCAGCAGCCCCGACACGGGAAACACCATATATTTT
TRBJ2-3,NA,TRBV30,few,CAWSFTDTQYF,TGTGCCTGGTCCTTCACAGATACGCAGTATTTT
TRBJ2-7,NA,TRBV20-1,few,CSARITGEQYF,TGCAGTGCTCGCATTACAGGCGAGCAGTACTTC
TRBJ1-1,NA,TRBV4-3,NA,CASSQDWGTQGNTEAFF,TGCGCCAGCAGCCAAGATTGGGGGACCCAGGGTAACACTGAAGCTTTCTTT
TRBJ1-1,NA,TRBV2,few,CASTGFRNSEAFF,TGTGCCAGCACTGGATTCAGGAATTCTGAAGCTTTCTTT
TRBJ2-3,TRBD2,TRBV18,once,CASSPRVGGRAF,TGTGCCAGCTCACCTCGGGTTGGCGGGAGAGCTTTT
TRBJ1-1,NA,TRBV7-2,few,CASSSLGGAKIAFF,TGTGCCAGCAGCTCGTTGGGGGGCGCAAAAATAGCTTTCTTT
TRBJ2-3,TRBD2,TRBV4-3,few,CASSQDQVVSGSAQYF,TGCGCCAGCAGCCAAGATCAGGTCGTTAGCGGGAGTGCGCAGTATTTT
TRBJ2-3,NA,TRBV7-2,NA,CASTLAVGTDTQYF,TGTGCCAGCACTTTAGCGGTTGGGACAGATACGCAGTATTTT
TRBJ1-1,NA,TRBV5-4,once,CASSLERMNTEAFF,TGTGCCAGCAGCTTGGAACGGATGAACACTGAAGCTTTCTTT
TRBJ2-3,TRBD2,TRBV25-1,few,CASSGWRETTDTQYF,TGTGCCAGCAGCGGTTGGCGGGAGACCACAGATACGCAGTATTTT
TRBJ2-3,TRBD2,TRBV5-1,once,CASSLSLAGSTDTQYF,TGCGCCAGCAGCTTGTCACTAGCGGGGAGCACAGATACGCAGTATTTT
TRBJ2-7,NA,TRBV7-2,few,CASSSRTVSYEQYF,TGTGCCAGCAGCTCCCGGACAGTATCCTACGAGCAGTACTTC
TRBJ1-2,NA,TRBV7-8,few,CASSLGGRLGYTF,TGTGCCAGCAGCTTAGGAGGCAGGCTGGGCTACACCTTC
TRBJ2-3,TRBD2,TRBV11-2,few,CASSPVAGGLDTQYF,TGTGCCAGCAGCCCTGTAGCGGGAGGCTTAGATACGCAGTATTTT
TRBJ2-7,NA,TRBV10-3,few,CAISERAGSEQYF,TGTGCCATCAGTGAGCGGGCAGGGAGCGAGCAGTACTTC
TRBJ2-1,TRBD2,TRBV6-6,NA,CASGGLASYNEQFF,TGTGCCAGCGGAGGACTAGCATCCTACAATGAGCAGTTCTTC
TRBJ2-1,NA,TRBV19,few,CASSIGGVGGEQFF,TGTGCCAGTAGTATAGGTGGAGTCGGAGGTGAGCAGTTCTTC
TRBJ2-7,TRBD1,TRBV6-5,few,CASSSGQGTFYEQYF,TGTGCCAGCAGTTCGGGACAGGGCACCTTCTACGAGCAGTACTTC
TRBJ2-4,NA,TRBV30,NA,CAWSVRRAKNIQYF,TGTGCCTGGAGTGTAAGGCGAGCCAAAAACATTCAGTACTTC
TRBJ1-1,NA,TRBV7-3,few,CASSLSGMNTEAFF,TGTGCCAGCAGCTTGTCGGGGATGAACACTGAAGCTTTCTTT
TRBJ1-4,NA,TRBV4-3,few,CASSQGAAGVFEKLFF,TGCGCCAGCAGCCAAGGGGCGGCAGGGGTGTTTGAAAAACTGTTTTTT
TRBJ1-1,NA,TRBV4-3,few,CASSQDLMWLQVGEAFF,TGCGCCAGCAGCCAAGATCTTATGTGGTTGCAGGTAGGAGAAGCTTTCTTT
TRBJ1-5,TRBD1,TRBV7-3,few,CASSSDRAGQPQHF,TGTGCCAGCAGCTCGGACAGGGCGGGACAGCCCCAGCATTTT
TRBJ2-5,NA,TRBV5-1,few,CASSLDGGEETQYF,TGCGCCAGCAGCTTGGACGGGGGTGAAGAGACCCAGTACTTC
TRBJ1-2,NA,TRBV4-1,NA,CASSRQVEPYGGTF,TGCGCCAGCAGCCGACAGGTCGAACCCTATGGCGGCACCTTC
TRBJ1-2,TRBD1,TRBV10-3,NA,CAISDPGQAGGYTF,TGTGCCATCAGTGACCCGGGACAGGCGGGTGGCTACACCTTC
TRBJ2-1,NA,TRBV7-2,NA,CASSTRGPSYNEQFF,TGTGCCAGCAGCACCCGGGGGCCCTCCTACAATGAGCAGTTCTTC
TRBJ1-2,NA,TRBV7-6,NA,CASSQPTGYGYTF,TGTGCCAGCAGCCAACCGACTGGCTATGGCTACACCTTC
TRBJ2-1,TRBD2,TRBV2,few,CASSERIAGVGYNEQFF,TGTGCCAGCAGTGAGAGAATAGCGGGAGTCGGCTACAATGAGCAGTTCTTC
TRBJ1-1,NA,TRBV6-5,NA,CASSRGVEAFF,TGTGCCAGCAGCCGGGGGGTTGAAGCTTTCTTT
TRBJ2-6,NA,TRBV18,NA,CASSPDRQRANVLTF,TGTGCCAGCTCACCAGACCGCCAGCGGGCCAACGTCCTGACTTTC
TRBJ2-3,NA,TRBV4-1,NA,CASSQDRRESDTQYF,TGCGCCAGCAGCCAAGATCGGAGGGAATCAGATACGCAGTATTTT